This T cell receptor beta chain came from a study of monozygotic twins with inflammatory bowel disease. Findings and limits, study-wide: Clonotypes shared with others were fewer in IBD patients than in healthy twins, especially with disease activity. Some repertoire variability may stem from patients' differing immunosuppressive treatments.

TCRalpha and TCRbeta cDNA was put through two nested PCRs of approximately 17 and 9 cycles. TCRdb reprocessed the 5' RACE reads; each CDR3 protein has one entry and no DNA is given. In all, the sample yields nearly 450,000 distinct CDR3 sequences. About this clonotype itself: What it recognizes is unknown.

Per germline, CDR1 MNHEY and CDR2 SVGAGI. The CDR3 length is 11 residues. The receptor was isolated from a human donor with ulcerative colitis or Crohn's disease, or a healthy co-twin of an affected twin (not recorded which). The sample was blood. V and J are TRBV6-5 and TRBJ1-2. The CDR3 protein is CATTSGYGYTF.